This entry lists 27 T cell receptor beta chains sequenced from one sample in a study of shared clonotypes between healthy human individuals. This table comes from immunoSEQ multiplex PCR, and its TCRdb copy is limited to in-frame clones, with some not included. The sample carries about 2.5 million clones, 85% to 95% recorded once. Sequencing was done on a sample of naive CD4+ T cells from PBMCs. Subset meaning: CD45RA+ positively selected. The source is a young man in good health. Some clones in this sample may be carry-over from other donors' samples.

The chain carries TRBV10-3 and TRBJ1-1; D gene uncertain. CDR3 size: 11 residues. The V end was cut by 3 bases, the J end by 7 bases, with 6 bases between. The germline V gene encodes CDR1 ENHRY and CDR2 SYGVKD. The CDR3 nucleotides read TGTGCCATCAGTGACTTGAGTGAAGCTTTCTTT. As protein: CAISDLSEAFF.

V is TRBV28 and J is TRBJ1-5; 7 bases match TRBD1. Germline CDR1 is MDHEN and CDR2 is SYDVKM. This CDR3 has 14 amino acids. With V trimmed by 6 bases and J by 4 bases, 6 bases remained unmatched. CDR3 region: CASRTDRLNQPQHF. The CDR3 region has the DNA TGTGCCAGCAGAACGGACAGGTTGAATCAGCCCCAGCATTTT.

The CDR3 loop reads CASSFQATEAFF. Here the CDR3 DNA reads TGTGCCAGCAGCTTCCAGGCTACTGAAGCTTTCTTT. The chain links TRBV11-2 to TRBJ1-1; D gene uncertain. In germline, CDR1 is SGHAT, CDR2 FQNNGV. CDR3 size: 12 residues. Trimming took 3 bases from V and 5 from J, leaving 7 bases between them.

The CDR3 sequence: CASSHAPTDTQYF. The CDR3 coding sequence is TGTGCCAGCAGCCACGCCCCGACAGATACGCAGTATTTT. V gene TRBV28 combines with J gene TRBJ2-3, with D unresolved. With 6 bases removed from V and 3 bases from J, the gap between germline ends came to 10 bases. Looked up from germline, CDR1 is MDHEN and CDR2 is SYDVKM. The CDR3 sequence is 13 residues long.

J is TRBJ2-2 and V is TRBV9; D not certain. Germline V gene sequence: CDR1 SGDLS, CDR2 YYNGEE. The CDR3 loop spans 15 amino acids. With 4 bases removed from V and 5 bases from J, the gap between germline ends came to 15 bases. CDR3 DNA: TGTGCCAGCAGCCCCCCGTTGGTTGGTACCGGGGAGCTGTTTTTT. Amino acid sequence: CASSPPLVGTGELFF.

As DNA, the CDR3 is TGTGCCAGCAGCTTAAGGCAGGGTATTGCAACTAATGAAAAACTGTTTTTT. Protein: CASSLRQGIATNEKLFF. This chain links TRBV13 with TRBJ1-4, with D possibly being TRBD1 (5 bases). This CDR3 has 17 amino acids. Trimming removed 2 bases from V and 0 bases from J, with 13 bases in between. CDR1 and CDR2 (germline): PRHDT, FYEKMQ (reference sequence).

The chain joins TRBV4-2 to TRBJ2-7, with 12 bases aligning to TRBD2. This CDR3 region has 16 residues. The V gene end was trimmed by 5 bases and the J gene end by 5 bases; junction bases not matched to a gene: 10. Germline V CDR1 and CDR2: LGHNA, YNFKEQ. Here the CDR3 DNA reads TGTGCCAGCAGCAGCCTCCTGGGACTAGCGGGCGACGAGCAGTACTTC. This gives the protein CASSSLLGLAGDEQYF.

As regards this clone: Mismatch with germline at one junction end may stem from a read error. J is TRBJ2-1 and V is TRBV28; D not resolved. Germline CDR1 and CDR2: MDHEN and SYDVKM. This CDR3 is built from 14 residues. The CDR3 sequence is CASSPLERYYEQFF. Written as DNA, the CDR3 is TGTGCCAGCAGTCCCTTAGAGCGCTACTATGAGCAGTTCTTC.

This chain uses TRBV6-6 with TRBJ1-1; D is undetermined. The CDR3 spans 12 residues. Germline V gene data show CDR1 as MNHNY and CDR2 as SVGAGI (reference sequence). Trimming left V 2 bases short and J 6 bases short, with 7 bases between. The CDR3: CASSYEVPEAFF. The CDR3 DNA reads TGTGCCAGCAGTTACGAGGTCCCTGAAGCTTTCTTT.

On this clone: Other nucleotide sequences in the sample specify the same CDR3. The chain uses TRBV25-1 and TRBJ2-5, with D perhaps matching TRBD1 or TRBD2 (5 bases each). V shed 2 bases and J shed 5 bases, with 12 bases lying between them. Germline loops: CDR1 MGHDK, CDR2 SYGVNS. The CDR3 consists of 14 residues. CDR3 region: CASSEGGAGETQYF. CDR3 DNA: TGTGCCAGCAGTGAAGGGGGAGCCGGGGAGACCCAGTACTTC. Looking up the rest from reference TRBV25-1 and TRBJ2-5 gives the full variable domain: EADIYQTPRYLVIGTGKKITLECSQTMGHDKMYWYQQDPGMELHLIHYSYGVNSTEKGDLSSESTVSRIRTEHFPLTLESARPSHTSQYLCASSEGGAGETQYFGPGTRLLVL.

The CDR3 bases are TGTGCCAGCAGCTTACGGATGGGGGTAGATACGCAGTATTTT. Amino acid sequence: CASSLRMGVDTQYF. The gene calls are TRBV7-2 and TRBJ2-3, with D perhaps being TRBD1 or TRBD2 (5 bases each). The V end was cut by 2 bases, the J end by 5 bases, with 11 bases between. The CDR3 is 14 residues long. Germline lookup yields CDR1 SGHTA and CDR2 FQGNSA.

This clone has just one count. The V call is TRBV25-1, the J call TRBJ2-1; D gene ambiguous. The V end lost 6 bases, the J end lost 2 bases, and 11 bases lay between the germline ends. This CDR3 comprises 14 residues. Germline loops: CDR1 MGHDK, CDR2 SYGVNS. CDR3 protein: CASSRVGTYNEQFF. The CDR3 nucleotides are TGTGCCAGCAGCCGGGTAGGGACCTACAATGAGCAGTTCTTC. The full variable domain, in which reference TRBV25-1 and TRBJ2-1 provide the parts outside the CDR3, is EADIYQTPRYLVIGTGKKITLECSQTMGHDKMYWYQQDPGMELHLIHYSYGVNSTEKGDLSSESTVSRIRTEHFPLTLESARPSHTSQYLCASSRVGTYNEQFFGPGTRLTVL.

The chain uses TRBV10-3 and TRBJ2-5; 10 positions match TRBD1. The germline gives CDR1 ENHRY, CDR2 SYGVKD. Trimming removed 2 bases from V and 11 bases from J; junction bases left unmatched: 11. The CDR3 runs 15 residues. This chain's CDR3 is CAISEDRGLSREQYF. The CDR3 region has the DNA TGTGCCATCAGTGAGGACAGGGGGCTTTCTCGAGAGCAGTACTTC.

This chain joins TRBV28 and TRBJ2-5, with D maybe TRBD2 (5 bases). V lost 3 bases, J lost 6 bases, and 17 bases lay in between. Looked up from germline, CDR1 is MDHEN and CDR2 is SYDVKM. The CDR3 loop spans 15 amino acids. The CDR3, as DNA: TGTGCCAGCAGTTTGGGAATTAGCGTTGCCCAGACCCAGTACTTC. Amino acids: CASSLGISVAQTQYF.

This chain joins TRBV5-1 and TRBJ2-1, with 8 bases aligning to TRBD2. The V and J ends lost 1 base and 4 bases, in that order; junction bases with no gene match: 7. The CDR3 contains 16 residues. In germline, CDR1 is SGHRS, CDR2 YFSETQ. The CDR3 spells CASSLLSGAQYNEQFF. The CDR3, as DNA: TGCGCCAGCAGCTTGCTTAGCGGGGCCCAATACAATGAGCAGTTCTTC.

This chain links TRBV7-2 with TRBJ1-2, with a tentative D call TRBD1 (5 bases). Germline V gene data show CDR1 as SGHTA and CDR2 as FQGNSA. Deletions cut 1 base from V and 6 bases from J, with 15 bases between. The length of the CDR3 is 15 residues. The CDR3 protein is CASSLGGGVPHGYTF. The CDR3, as DNA: TGTGCCAGCAGCTTAGGTGGGGGGGTCCCCCATGGCTACACCTTC.

This chain joins TRBV28 and TRBJ1-5, with D unresolved. With 7 bases removed from V and 1 base from J, the gap between germline ends came to 14 bases. Looked up from germline, CDR1 is MDHEN and CDR2 is SYDVKM. This CDR3 is built from 15 residues. The CDR3 loop is CASTQWAGSNQPQHF. In DNA form, the CDR3 reads TGTGCCAGCACCCAGTGGGCGGGCAGCAATCAGCCCCAGCATTTT.

This chain uses TRBV27 with TRBJ2-5; 8 bases align to TRBD1. This CDR3 has 15 amino acids. The junction had 10 bases not matched to a gene; V was cut back by 5 bases and J by 5 bases. Germline CDR1 MNHEY, CDR2 SMNVEV (reference sequence). In DNA, the CDR3 is TGTGCCAGCAGTCCGGGACAGGAGGCGTGGGAGACCCAGTACTTC. Protein sequence: CASSPGQEAWETQYF.

The chain couples TRBV11-3 to TRBJ2-3; 7 bases line up with TRBD1. After removal of 5 bases from V and 2 bases from J, the junction contained 7 bases not matched to a gene. The germline gives CDR1 SGHNT, CDR2 YENEEA. The CDR3 loop spans 15 amino acids. CDR3 sequence: CASSTGQLNTDTQYF. CDR3 nucleotide sequence: TGTGCCAGCAGCACGGGACAGCTCAACACAGATACGCAGTATTTT.

V is TRBV5-1 and J is TRBJ2-2, with D uncertain. Trimming shortened V by 0 bases and J by 4 bases, and 10 bases separated the two germline ends. The CDR3 sequence is 15 residues long. CDR1 and CDR2 (germline): SGHRS, YFSETQ. The CDR3 protein is CASSLDLGVTGELFF. As DNA, the CDR3 is TGCGCCAGCAGCTTGGATTTGGGTGTCACCGGGGAGCTGTTTTTT.

The chain combines TRBV28 with TRBJ1-5; TRBD1 matches 11 bases. The junction had 13 bases not matched to a gene; V was cut back by 3 bases and J by 6 bases. The V gene's germline CDR1 is MDHEN and CDR2 SYDVKM. This CDR3 is built from 18 residues. CDR3 sequence reads: CASSFAGTGGVRTQPQHF. The CDR3, as DNA: TGTGCCAGCAGTTTCGCCGGGACAGGGGGTGTCCGCACTCAGCCCCAGCATTTT.

The J gene is TRBJ1-3, the V gene TRBV18, with a tentative D call TRBD1 (5 bases). The CDR3 spans 16 residues. Trimming took off 3 bases at V and 0 bases at J, with 12 bases between the two ends. Germline V CDR1 and CDR2: KGHSH, LQKENI. This chain's CDR3 is CASSPIDSSSGNTIYF. CDR3 nucleotides: TGTGCCAGCTCACCTATCGACAGCAGCTCTGGAAACACCATATATTTT.

The V and J genes are TRBV2 and TRBJ1-4; D ambiguous. The ends were cut back, 2 bases at V and 0 bases at J, with 7 bases in the middle. There are 15 residues in the CDR3. The germline V gene has CDR1 SNHLY and CDR2 FYNNEI. The CDR3 reads CASSEFLATNEKLFF. The CDR3 nucleotides are TGTGCCAGCAGTGAATTCCTTGCAACTAATGAAAAACTGTTTTTT.

The chain employs TRBV4-1 and TRBJ1-1; TRBD1 might be the D (5 bases). CDR1 and CDR2 from the germline V gene are MGHRA and YSYEKL. The CDR3 consists of 15 residues. V lost 2 bases to trimming and J lost 2 bases, with 12 bases between them. The CDR3 is CASSQPSRGNTEAFF. DNA of the CDR3: TGCGCCAGCAGCCAACCATCGAGGGGTAACACTGAAGCTTTCTTT.

J is TRBJ2-2 and V is TRBV28; D remains ambiguous. From germline, CDR1 is MDHEN and CDR2 SYDVKM. This CDR3 region has 13 residues. V lost 8 bases and J 0 bases, leaving 7 bases between the germline ends. The CDR3 reads CASLPANTGELFF. As DNA, the CDR3 is TGTGCCAGCCTCCCGGCGAACACCGGGGAGCTGTTTTTT.

This clone was counted only a few times. This sample also contains other DNA sequences that code for the same CDR3. This sequence joins TRBV11-2 and TRBJ1-1, with a tentative D call TRBD1 (5 bases). Germline CDR1 reads SGHAT; CDR2 reads FQNNGV. V was clipped by 5 bases and J by 2 bases, with 9 bases between them. The CDR3 runs to 13 residues. CDR3 sequence: CASSLDRNTEAFF. In DNA, the CDR3 is TGTGCCAGCAGCCTTGACAGAAACACTGAAGCTTTCTTT.

The rearrangement links TRBV27 to TRBJ1-2, with TRBD1 matching over 9 bases. V lost 5 bases and J lost 4; bases outside the gene matches: 5. The CDR3 spans 14 residues. Germline V CDR1 and CDR2: MNHEY, SMNVEV (reference sequence). CDR3 sequence reads: CASSRTGVTYGYTF. The CDR3 DNA is TGTGCCAGCAGTAGGACAGGGGTGACCTATGGCTACACCTTC.